This T cell receptor (beta chain) was identified during a study of T cell changes during pregnancy in multiple sclerosis. V lost 0 bases and J lost 3, with 21 bases in between. The length of the CDR3 is 18 residues. Germline loops: CDR1 SGHKS, CDR2 YYEKEE (reference sequence). Repertoires were generated with immunoSEQ multiplex PCR, while TCRdb's copy carries only in-frame clones and drops some. The repertoire holds 95,000 to 100,000 clones, with more than 85% as singletons. The sample here was peripheral blood, taken in the second trimester of pregnancy. The chain links TRBV5-5 to TRBJ1-1, with TRBD1 as a possible D gene (6 bases). The receptor was isolated from a female donor with multiple sclerosis, enrolled in a pregnancy study. The CDR3 here is CASSLGPTGWRRDTEAFF. DNA for the CDR3: TGTGCCAGCAGCTTGGGACCCACAGGGTGGCGGCGGGACACTGAAGCTTTCTTT.